These T cell receptor beta chains were read from a single sample in a study of blood T cells in healthy people across ages. TCRdb recomputed calls from the 5' RACE reads with MiXCR, one row per CDR3 protein. The data show 650,000 to 800,000 distinct CDR3 sequences, over 40% seen once. Sequenced: blood. The receptors originated from a woman aged 80 or over in good health. Each CDR3 is given with its conserved first and last residue. Each record gives: J gene, V gene, clone size, D gene, CDR3 DNA, CDR3 protein. D genes are given only for firm matches. Size values are once, few and many counts, or a class for expanded clones, and some rows have none.

J gene: TRBJ2-5
V gene: TRBV20-1
clone size: few
D gene: TRBD2
CDR3 DNA: TGCAGTGCTAGTTACTTAGCGGGGGTCTACAATGAGCAGTACTTC
CDR3 protein: CSASYLAGVYNEQYF

J gene: TRBJ2-1
V gene: TRBV10-3
clone size: many
D gene: TRBD2
CDR3 DNA: TGTGCCATCAGTGGCCCCCGAGGGACTAGCGCCCGGAGCTCCTACAATGAGCAGTTCTTC
CDR3 protein: CAISGPRGTSARSSYNEQFF

J gene: TRBJ2-1
V gene: TRBV25-1
clone size: NA
D gene: NA
CDR3 DNA: TGTGCCAGCAACGAAGAAGGGGATGAGCAGTTCTTC
CDR3 protein: CASNEEGDEQFF

J gene: TRBJ2-3
V gene: TRBV2
clone size: NA
D gene: TRBD2
CDR3 DNA: TGTGCCAGCCACGCCCGGAGTCAGGGGAGTAGCGGGAGAGCAGATACGCAGTATTTT
CDR3 protein: CASHARSQGSSGRADTQYF

J gene: TRBJ2-5
V gene: TRBV5-8
clone size: NA
D gene: TRBD1
CDR3 DNA: TGTGCCAGCCTGAGGGGGCCCGGGTTCAATGAGCAGTACTTC
CDR3 protein: CASLRGPGFNEQYF

J gene: TRBJ2-1
V gene: TRBV6-2/TRBV6-3
clone size: many
D gene: NA
CDR3 DNA: TGTGCCAGCAGTTACCAGACCTGGGGTGAGCAGTTCTTC
CDR3 protein: CASSYQTWGEQFF

J gene: TRBJ2-2
V gene: TRBV20-1
clone size: few
D gene: TRBD2
CDR3 DNA: TGCAGTGCTAGGACTAGCATCAACACCGGGGAGCTGTTTTTT
CDR3 protein: CSARTSINTGELFF

J gene: TRBJ1-2
V gene: TRBV7-2
clone size: few
D gene: NA
CDR3 DNA: TGTGCCAGCAGCTTAGGTCCCTCTTCGGGACTTAGAAACTATGGCTACACCTTC
CDR3 protein: CASSLGPSSGLRNYGYTF

J gene: TRBJ2-7
V gene: TRBV5-6
clone size: few
D gene: TRBD2
CDR3 DNA: TGTGCCAGCACCACTTTAGCGGGACCCTCCTACAATGAGCAGTACTTC
CDR3 protein: CASTTLAGPSYNEQYF

J gene: TRBJ2-1
V gene: TRBV2
clone size: many
D gene: NA
CDR3 DNA: TGTGCCAGCAGCGCCCTCGGGGGTTCGGATGAGCAGTTCTTC
CDR3 protein: CASSALGGSDEQFF

J gene: TRBJ1-4
V gene: TRBV20-1
clone size: NA
D gene: NA
CDR3 DNA: TGCAGTGCTAGAATCGGACAGATTGTAACTAATGAAAAACTGTTTTTT
CDR3 protein: CSARIGQIVTNEKLFF

J gene: TRBJ2-1
V gene: TRBV7-3
clone size: many
D gene: NA
CDR3 DNA: TGTGCCAGCAGCTCCCTGAACTACAATGAGCAGTTCTTC
CDR3 protein: CASSSLNYNEQFF

J gene: TRBJ1-5
V gene: TRBV4-2
clone size: once
D gene: TRBD1
CDR3 DNA: TGTGCCAGCAGCCAAGTGACAGGGAGGGTTCAGCCCCAGCATTTT
CDR3 protein: CASSQVTGRVQPQHF

J gene: TRBJ1-1
V gene: TRBV29-1
clone size: few
D gene: NA
CDR3 DNA: TGCAACGTTTCCAGGGGCAACACTGAAGCTTTCTTT
CDR3 protein: CNVSRGNTEAFF

J gene: TRBJ2-3
V gene: TRBV6-5
clone size: NA
D gene: TRBD1
CDR3 DNA: TGTGCCAGCAAGAGTCGGGGACAGGGCACAGATACGCAGTATTTT
CDR3 protein: CASKSRGQGTDTQYF

J gene: TRBJ2-3
V gene: TRBV18
clone size: NA
D gene: NA
CDR3 DNA: TGTGCCAGCTCACCACTCTCGCTTCCAGATACGCAGTATTTT
CDR3 protein: CASSPLSLPDTQYF

J gene: TRBJ2-1
V gene: TRBV27
clone size: few
D gene: NA
CDR3 DNA: TGTGCCAGCAGTTTAAAACCAGGTTCCTTCGGGGAGCAGTTCTTC
CDR3 protein: CASSLKPGSFGEQFF

J gene: TRBJ2-1
V gene: TRBV9
clone size: NA
D gene: TRBD2
CDR3 DNA: TGTGCCAGCAGCGACACTAGCGGGGTCTACAATGAGCAGTTCTTC
CDR3 protein: CASSDTSGVYNEQFF

J gene: TRBJ2-3
V gene: TRBV28
clone size: NA
D gene: NA
CDR3 DNA: TGTGCCAGCAGGGACCAGTTACTGGCAGATACGCAGTATTTT
CDR3 protein: CASRDQLLADTQYF

J gene: TRBJ2-1
V gene: TRBV5-1
clone size: NA
D gene: NA
CDR3 DNA: TGCGCCAGCAGCCTCGGGACCTACGAGCAGTTCTTC
CDR3 protein: CASSLGTYEQFF

J gene: TRBJ2-2
V gene: TRBV2
clone size: few
D gene: NA
CDR3 DNA: TGTGCCAGCATGGCTGAGCGGATCGGGGTCGGGACCGGGGAGCTGTTTTTT
CDR3 protein: CASMAERIGVGTGELFF

J gene: TRBJ1-6
V gene: TRBV7-6
clone size: NA
D gene: NA
CDR3 DNA: TGTGCCAGCAGCTCCTGGGGTGAGGCAGCTAATTCACCCCTCCACTTT
CDR3 protein: CASSSWGEAANSPLHF

J gene: TRBJ2-7
V gene: TRBV27
clone size: once
D gene: NA
CDR3 DNA: TGTGCCAGCAGCCTTGACTCCCCTACCTACGAGCAGTACTTC
CDR3 protein: CASSLDSPTYEQYF

J gene: TRBJ2-7
V gene: TRBV6-1
clone size: NA
D gene: TRBD2
CDR3 DNA: TGTGCCAGCAGTGGCTCGACTAGCGGATCCTACGAGCAGTACTTC
CDR3 protein: CASSGSTSGSYEQYF

J gene: TRBJ1-1
V gene: TRBV5-1
clone size: NA
D gene: NA
CDR3 DNA: TGCGCCAGCAGCCAGGCCCAAGCCGGGACAGAAGCTTTCTTT
CDR3 protein: CASSQAQAGTEAFF

J gene: TRBJ2-7
V gene: TRBV20-1
clone size: few
D gene: TRBD2
CDR3 DNA: TGCAGTGCTAGATATAGCGGGGCTGAGCAGTACTTC
CDR3 protein: CSARYSGAEQYF

J gene: TRBJ1-2
V gene: TRBV12-3/TRBV12-4
clone size: few
D gene: NA
CDR3 DNA: TGTGCCAGCAGCCTTACCCAAAACTATGGCTACACCTTC
CDR3 protein: CASSLTQNYGYTF

J gene: TRBJ2-3
V gene: TRBV5-1
clone size: many
D gene: NA
CDR3 DNA: TGCGCCAGCAGCTTGGCTCTTGGTACGCAGTATTTT
CDR3 protein: CASSLALGTQYF

J gene: TRBJ2-5
V gene: TRBV6-5
clone size: NA
D gene: NA
CDR3 DNA: TGTGCCAGCAGCATCGGGAGAGTTATAGGAGAGACCCAGTACTTC
CDR3 protein: CASSIGRVIGETQYF

J gene: TRBJ2-3
V gene: TRBV3-1
clone size: many
D gene: NA
CDR3 DNA: TGTGCCAGCAGCCAAGTGGTCGGGCGGATAACAGATACGCAGTATTTT
CDR3 protein: CASSQVVGRITDTQYF

J gene: TRBJ2-1
V gene: TRBV7-2
clone size: NA
D gene: TRBD2
CDR3 DNA: TGTGCCAGCAGCTTGTCTAGCCTTCGGACTAGCGGGAATGAGCAGTTCTTC
CDR3 protein: CASSLSSLRTSGNEQFF

J gene: TRBJ2-1
V gene: TRBV25-1
clone size: few
D gene: NA
CDR3 DNA: TGTGCCAGCAGTGTAGGAGACAATGAGCAGTTCTTC
CDR3 protein: CASSVGDNEQFF

J gene: TRBJ2-1
V gene: TRBV20-1
clone size: NA
D gene: NA
CDR3 DNA: TGCAGTGCTAGACGGCGGTACCTTTACAATGAGCAGTTCTTC
CDR3 protein: CSARRRYLYNEQFF

J gene: TRBJ1-4
V gene: TRBV10-1
clone size: NA
D gene: NA
CDR3 DNA: TGCGCCAGCAGTGGAGAGCTCAGGGAAAAACTGTTTTTT
CDR3 protein: CASSGELREKLFF

J gene: TRBJ1-6
V gene: TRBV5-1
clone size: NA
D gene: NA
CDR3 DNA: TGCGCCAGCAGCCTGGACAGTCCCCGACAATATTCACCCCTCCACTTT
CDR3 protein: CASSLDSPRQYSPLHF

J gene: TRBJ2-6
V gene: TRBV27
clone size: few
D gene: NA
CDR3 DNA: TGTGCCAGCAGTCCGTGGGACACCTCTGGGGCCAACGTCCTGACTTTC
CDR3 protein: CASSPWDTSGANVLTF

J gene: TRBJ2-1
V gene: TRBV11-1
clone size: few
D gene: NA
CDR3 DNA: TGTGCCAGCAGCCTGCTAGGGGCCGGGGTTGAGCAGTTCTTC
CDR3 protein: CASSLLGAGVEQFF

J gene: TRBJ2-3
V gene: TRBV6-1
clone size: many
D gene: TRBD1
CDR3 DNA: TGTGCCAGCAGACGGGGACAGGGTACTCTCTTCTTCTGGTATTTT
CDR3 protein: CASRRGQGTLFFWYF

J gene: TRBJ2-7
V gene: TRBV20-1
clone size: NA
D gene: NA
CDR3 DNA: TGCAGTGCTCGACACGACCAAACCTACGAGCAGTACTTC
CDR3 protein: CSARHDQTYEQYF

J gene: TRBJ1-1
V gene: TRBV9
clone size: many
D gene: NA
CDR3 DNA: TGTGCCAGCAGCGTAGGTCTGGGAGGCACTGAAGCTTTCTTT
CDR3 protein: CASSVGLGGTEAFF

J gene: TRBJ1-1
V gene: TRBV4-2
clone size: NA
D gene: NA
CDR3 DNA: TGTGCCAGCAGCCAAGACAGAATCCAGTCTGAAGCTTTCTTT
CDR3 protein: CASSQDRIQSEAFF

J gene: TRBJ1-5
V gene: TRBV24-1
clone size: once
D gene: NA
CDR3 DNA: TGTGCCACCAGTGCGTGGGACGGAGAAGATCAGCCCCAGCATTTT
CDR3 protein: CATSAWDGEDQPQHF

J gene: TRBJ2-7
V gene: TRBV20-1
clone size: NA
D gene: TRBD2
CDR3 DNA: TGCAGTGCTTTCATGTCCGGGACTAGATCCTACGAGCAGTACTTC
CDR3 protein: CSAFMSGTRSYEQYF

J gene: TRBJ2-4
V gene: TRBV2
clone size: many
D gene: NA
CDR3 DNA: TGTGCCAGCAGTGATGTAAGAGCCAAAAACATTCAGTACTTC
CDR3 protein: CASSDVRAKNIQYF

J gene: TRBJ2-1
V gene: TRBV29-1
clone size: few
D gene: TRBD2
CDR3 DNA: TGCAGCCTCGCCGGGACTAGCGGGCCCCATGAGCAGTTCTTC
CDR3 protein: CSLAGTSGPHEQFF

J gene: TRBJ2-7
V gene: TRBV3-1
clone size: NA
D gene: TRBD2
CDR3 DNA: TGTGCCAGCACTCGTAGCGGGATCGGGAACGAGCAGTACTTC
CDR3 protein: CASTRSGIGNEQYF

J gene: TRBJ1-2
V gene: TRBV7-8
clone size: few
D gene: TRBD1
CDR3 DNA: TGTGCCAGCAGCCAAAGGACAGGGGGCCACTATGGCTACACCTTC
CDR3 protein: CASSQRTGGHYGYTF